What follows are 20 T cell receptor beta chains derived from one specimen sequenced in a study of shared T cell receptors in the human thymus. The data were produced by immunoSEQ multiplex PCR, yet TCRdb's version contains in-frame clones alone and is incomplete. Of 450,000 to 650,000 clones detected, around 78% appear once; the ten largest clones hold about 0.012%. The sample was also linked to a second study, of human thymus T cells.

Sequenced sample: thymocytes. The source of these receptors is a boy under two years old with a congenital heart defect.

DNA for the CDR3: TGTGCCAGCAGTGCGCCGGGACAGGGGCGGTCTAACTATGGCTACACCTTC. It yields the protein CASSAPGQGRSNYGYTF. This rearrangement joins TRBV6-1 to TRBJ1-2; 10 bases match TRBD1. There are 17 residues in the CDR3. V gave up 4 bases and J gave up 0 bases; unmatched junction bases: 8. Per the germline V gene, CDR1 is MNHNS and CDR2 is SASEGT.

The genes are TRBV5-1 and TRBJ2-2; 7 bases fit TRBD1. The germline V gene has CDR1 SGHRS and CDR2 YFSETQ. The CDR3 is 18 residues long. With V trimmed by 3 bases and J by 0 bases, 11 bases remained unmatched. The CDR3 here is CASSSPRRTGPNTGELFF. CDR3 DNA sequence: TGCGCCAGCAGCTCCCCCCGCCGGACAGGACCGAACACCGGGGAGCTGTTTTTT.

The chain is built from TRBV29-1 and TRBJ1-2; no definite D call. The V end was cut by 4 bases, the J end by 8 bases, with 17 bases between. CDR1 is SQVTM, CDR2 ANQGSEA, per germline. The CDR3 has 13 residues. This CDR3 reads CSVVSRGRGGYTF. The CDR3 DNA reads as TGCAGCGTTGTATCCCGGGGTCGAGGCGGCTACACCTTC.

The J gene is TRBJ1-2, the V gene TRBV28; tentatively, D is TRBD1 (6 bases). The V end was cut by 1 base, the J end by 7 bases, with 28 bases between. This CDR3 contains 19 residues. Germline CDR1 is MDHEN and CDR2 is SYDVKM. As DNA, the CDR3 is TGTGCCAGCAGTTTATTTTTCACCCGGCCAGGGGTTCGGCTTTGTGGCTACACCTTC. This translates into CASSLFFTRPGVRLCGYTF.

The chain has TRBV4-3 and TRBJ2-2, with 12 bases matching TRBD2. CDR1 and CDR2 from the germline V gene are LGHNA and YSLEER. The length of the CDR3 is 18 residues. J gave up 6 bases and V 4 bases, and 12 bases lay outside the gene matches. The CDR3 protein is CASSLRTSGKRYSGELFF. The CDR3 DNA sequence: TGCGCCAGCAGCCTCCGGACTAGCGGGAAAAGGTATTCCGGGGAGCTGTTTTTT.

V is TRBV18 and J is TRBJ2-3; 10 bases are a match to TRBD2. Per the germline V gene, CDR1 is KGHSH and CDR2 is LQKENI. The CDR3 has 18 residues. V lost 3 bases, J lost 2 bases, and 11 bases stayed unmatched. The CDR3 sequence: CASSPLSGTSASTDTQYF. The CDR3, as DNA: TGTGCCAGCTCACCTCTCTCCGGGACTAGCGCATCCACAGATACGCAGTATTTT.

This rearrangement joins TRBV27 to TRBJ1-2, with 8 bases lining up with TRBD1. CDR3 length equals 14 residues. Trimming at V came to 4 bases and at J to 8 bases, leaving 9 bases not matched to a gene. The germline gives CDR1 MNHEY, CDR2 SMNVEV (reference sequence). Here the CDR3 DNA reads TGTGCCAGCAGTTCAGGGGGCACGAGGTTAGGCTACACCTTC. The encoded protein is CASSSGGTRLGYTF.

V gene TRBV18 combines with J gene TRBJ2-5; 8 bases line up with TRBD2. There are 15 residues in the CDR3. The V gene's germline CDR1 is KGHSH and CDR2 LQKENI. J lost 2 bases, V lost 3 bases, and 5 bases had no gene match. The CDR3 coding sequence is TGTGCCAGCTCACCCATGACTAGCGCTCAAGAGACCCAGTACTTC. It is translated as CASSPMTSAQETQYF. Combining the CDR3 with reference TRBV18 and TRBJ2-5 gives the whole variable domain NAGVMQNPRHLVRRRGQEARLRCSPMKGHSHVYWYRQLPEEGLKFMVYLQKENIIDESGMPKERFSAEFPKEGPSILRIQQVVRGDSAAYFCASSPMTSAQETQYFGPGTRLLVL.

The gene calls are TRBV7-8 and TRBJ2-7, with D perhaps matching TRBD2 (6 bases). The CDR3 sequence is 15 residues long. Trimming removed 4 bases at V and 3 bases at J, with 16 bases between. CDR1 and CDR2 from the germline V gene are SGHVS and FQNEAQ. CDR3 loop: CASSCNRDSYYEQYF. CDR3 DNA sequence: TGTGCCAGCAGCTGCAACCGGGACTCCTACTACGAGCAGTACTTC.

This chain joins TRBV27 and TRBJ2-2; the match to TRBD1 covers 7 bases. V was clipped by 10 bases and J by 9 bases; unmatched bases: 14. This CDR3 region has 14 residues. Germline values: CDR1 MNHEY, CDR2 SMNVEV (reference sequence). The CDR3 DNA follows: TGTGCCACCACCACGACAGGGTCGACCCGGGAGCTGTTTTTT. Its translation is CATTTTGSTRELFF.

The V call is TRBV7-2, the J call TRBJ2-5, with 9 bases fitting TRBD2. The J call is in doubt because the DNA end fits TRBJ2-7 better. The CDR3 is 18 amino acids. Germline V gene sequence: CDR1 SGHTA, CDR2 FQGNSA. The CDR3, as DNA: TGTGCCAGCAGCTTAGTAGGGGCGGGAGGGCCTGTGGCCTACGAGCAGTACTTC. It specifies CASSLVGAGGPVAYEQYF.

As concerns this clone: The sample contains more than one DNA sequence encoding this CDR3. The chain uses TRBV7-2 and TRBJ1-1, with D tentatively TRBD1 (5 bases). CDR3 size: 9 residues. V was shortened by 8 bases and J by 11 bases, with 9 bases between the two germline ends. Germline V CDR1 and CDR2: SGHTA, FQGNSA. The CDR3 here is CASDGGAFF. The DNA of the CDR3 is TGTGCCAGCGACGGGGGGGCTTTCTTT.

The chain joins TRBV5-6 to TRBJ2-2; 8 nucleotides agree with TRBD1. Germline V gene lookup returns CDR1 SGHDT and CDR2 YYEEEE. The CDR3 has 18 residues. The J segment lost 2 bases and the V segment lost 2 bases, leaving 11 bases of the junction unmatched. The CDR3 region has the DNA TGTGCCAGCAGCTTTACCACCGGGACAGGAAATAACACCGGGGAGCTGTTTTTT. This encodes CASSFTTGTGNNTGELFF.

CDR3 residues: CAWSHYIYEQYF. The DNA for the CDR3 is TGTGCCTGGAGTCATTACATCTACGAGCAGTACTTC. The genes are TRBV30 and TRBJ2-7; no reliable D call. This CDR3 has 12 residues. Trimming removed 2 bases from V and 3 bases from J, with 8 bases in between. Germline CDR1 reads GTSNPN; CDR2 reads SVGIG (reference sequence).

V and J are TRBV18 and TRBJ1-1; TRBD1 is a possible D gene (6 bases). V shed 2 bases and J shed 1 base, with 11 bases lying between them. Germline loops: CDR1 KGHSH, CDR2 LQKENI. CDR3 length: 15 residues. The CDR3 DNA sequence: TGTGCCAGCTCACCAGTGATGGGGGCGAACACTGAAGCTTTCTTT. Translation: CASSPVMGANTEAFF.

This chain's CDR3 is CASLCTSGSGETQYF. The CDR3 DNA is TGCGCCAGTTTATGCACTAGCGGGAGTGGGGAGACCCAGTACTTC. The J gene is TRBJ2-5, the V gene TRBV10-1, with 11 positions matching TRBD2. This CDR3 is 15 amino acids long. V lost 9 bases, J lost 5 bases, and 11 bases stayed unmatched. Germline CDR1 is WNHNN and CDR2 is SYGVQD (reference sequence).

The V gene is TRBV14, the J gene TRBJ2-7; TRBD2 agrees at 8 bases. Germline CDR1 and CDR2: SGHDN and FVKESK. Trimming removed 1 base from V and 0 bases from J; junction bases left unmatched: 8. The CDR3 runs to 17 residues. The CDR3, as DNA: TGTGCCAGCAGCCAAGGGACTAGCCAGCCTGACTCCTACGAGCAGTACTTC. This codes for CASSQGTSQPDSYEQYF.

The chain links TRBV7-3 to TRBJ2-1; 7 bases are shared with TRBD1. The length of the CDR3 is 15 residues. The germline gives CDR1 SGHTA, CDR2 FQGTGA. J gave up 7 bases and V 6 bases, and 12 bases lay outside the gene matches. The DNA of the CDR3 is TGTGCCAGCAGGCCCGACAGGGAAAGGGTGAATGAGCAGTTCTTC. It encodes CASRPDRERVNEQFF.

This chain uses TRBV4-3 with TRBJ2-7; possible D gene TRBD2, 5 bases. CDR3 size: 17 residues. Per the germline V gene, CDR1 is LGHNA and CDR2 is YSLEER. The V end lost 0 bases, the J end lost 5 bases, and 20 bases lay between the germline ends. The CDR3, as DNA: TGCGCCAGCAGCCAAGAAATAGGGTCTAGCCTTTCAAACGAGCAGTACTTC. Residues: CASSQEIGSSLSNEQYF.

This sequence joins TRBV5-5 and TRBJ2-7, with 11 bases identical to TRBD2. The junction had 12 bases not matched to a gene; V was cut back by 3 bases and J by 7 bases. This CDR3 contains 16 residues. Germline V lookup: CDR1 SGHKS, CDR2 YYEKEE (reference sequence). CDR3 bases: TGTGCCAGCAGCTCGATTAGCGGGAGGGTATCGCGGGAGCAGTACTTC. It specifies CASSSISGRVSREQYF.